The next 16 T cell receptor beta chains were all read from a single sample in a study of T cell responses to AZD1222 COVID-19 vaccine (dated by TCRdb to 2020 to 2022). The sample's time point label, decoded: about 28 days (+/-7) after the second vaccine dose. Library generation was performed with the immunoSEQ multiplex PCR assay. The table was pulled from immuneACCESS by TCRdb, which kept in-frame rearrangements only. Such tables lose some clones; where checked, under half of the loss comes from unresolved V genes, and the rest has no known cause. The sample records 130,000 or so clones, more than 85% of which are singletons. The ten most abundant clones make up under 2% of the sample. The specimen comprised peripheral blood, sampled 28 days after the second AZD1222 dose. The source of these receptors is an adult who received the AZD1222 COVID-19 vaccine.

The chain joins TRBV9 to TRBJ2-5, with no clear D. The germline V gene has CDR1 SGDLS and CDR2 YYNGEE. The CDR3 has 14 residues. Trimming removed 4 bases at V and 0 bases at J, with 10 bases between. CDR3 sequence: CASSPPSNQETQYF. The DNA for the CDR3 is TGTGCCAGCAGCCCCCCGAGTAACCAAGAGACCCAGTACTTC.

V is TRBV9 and J is TRBJ2-1; 9 positions match TRBD1. CDR1 is SGDLS and CDR2 is YYNGEE in the germline V gene. The CDR3 has 16 residues. Trimming at V came to 5 bases and at J to 8 bases, leaving 14 bases not matched to a gene. The CDR3 sequence: CASSISLGTGIHEQFF. As DNA, the CDR3 is TGTGCCAGCAGTATCTCTCTCGGGACAGGGATACATGAGCAGTTCTTC. Complete variable domain (other parts from reference TRBV9 and TRBJ2-1): DSGVTQTPKHLITATGQRVTLRCSPRSGDLSVYWYQQSLDQGLQFLIQYYNGEERAKGNILERFSAQQFPDLHSELNLSSLELGDSALYFCASSISLGTGIHEQFFGPGTRLTVL.

This chain links TRBV30 with TRBJ1-2; unclear D gene. Trimming pared 5 bases from V and 8 bases from J, leaving 24 bases between. This CDR3 spans 15 amino acids. CDR1 GTSNPN and CDR2 SVGIG come from the germline V gene (reference sequence). This CDR3 reads CAWLFRGLGSRGYTF. The CDR3 coding sequence is TGTGCCTGGCTTTTTAGAGGGCTGGGGTCTCGGGGCTACACCTTC.

For the CDR3, the DNA is TGTGCCAGCAGCTTATGGAACAGGGGGACCGGGGAGCTGTTTTTT. Translating gives CASSLWNRGTGELFF. The chain has TRBV5-8 and TRBJ2-2, with 8 bases identical to TRBD1. This CDR3 is built from 15 residues. Germline CDR1 SGHTS, CDR2 YDEGEE. With V trimmed by 2 bases and J by 5 bases, 5 bases remained unmatched.

This rearrangement joins TRBV29-1 to TRBJ1-2; 9 nucleotides agree with TRBD1. This CDR3 is built from 14 residues. The V and J ends lost 4 bases and 7 bases, in that order; junction bases with no gene match: 10. Germline lookup yields CDR1 SQVTM and CDR2 ANQGSEA. CDR3 nucleotide sequence: TGCAGCGTTGTTAGGGACAGGGAAGAGTCTGGCTACACCTTC. Translating gives CSVVRDREESGYTF.

CDR3 sequence (DNA): TGTGCCAGCAGTGAATCCTTCACCACTAGCTCCTACGAGCAGTACTTC. This gives the protein CASSESFTTSSYEQYF. The chain is built from TRBV6-1 and TRBJ2-7; D possibly corresponds to TRBD2 (5 bases). The CDR3 is 16 amino acids. Germline CDR1 MNHNS, CDR2 SASEGT. Trimming left V 2 bases short and J 0 bases short, with 14 bases between.

This chain uses TRBV4-3 with TRBJ1-4; D remains ambiguous. This CDR3 spans 15 amino acids. V was pared by 0 bases and J by 5 bases, with 10 bases between. Per germline, CDR1 LGHNA and CDR2 YSLEER. The CDR3 is CASSQEGGRNEKLFF. CDR3 coding DNA: TGCGCCAGCAGCCAAGAGGGCGGGAGGAATGAAAAACTGTTTTTT.

The rearrangement uses TRBV19 and TRBJ2-4; perhaps D is TRBD1 or TRBD2 (5 bases each). V dropped 5 bases and J dropped 2 bases, with 13 bases sitting between them. CDR1 is LNHDA and CDR2 is SQIVND in the germline V gene (reference sequence). This CDR3 region has 15 residues. The CDR3 loop reads CASSAPGTSKNIQYF. CDR3 bases: TGTGCCAGTAGTGCCCCCGGGACCTCCAAAAACATTCAGTACTTC.

The CDR3 DNA reads TGTGCCAGCAGACTACCGGGGCCAGAGGGTGGCTACACCTTC. It is translated as CASRLPGPEGGYTF. The chain couples TRBV6-1 to TRBJ1-2, with D perhaps matching TRBD1 (5 bases). Germline-derived CDR1 and CDR2 are MNHNS and SASEGT. V was clipped by 6 bases and J by 7 bases, with 18 bases between them. The CDR3 sequence is 14 residues long.

The J gene is TRBJ1-2, the V gene TRBV5-6; 7 nucleotides align to TRBD1. Germline CDR1 SGHDT, CDR2 YYEEEE. V lost 5 bases and J lost 6; bases outside the gene matches: 10. The CDR3 runs to 14 residues. The CDR3 loop is CASRATGDRNGYTF. The CDR3, as DNA: TGTGCCAGCAGGGCCACAGGGGATAGGAATGGCTACACCTTC.

The chain employs TRBV5-5 and TRBJ2-7, with D unclear. The V and J ends lost 1 base and 3 bases respectively, with 5 bases between them. Germline assignment: CDR1 SGHKS and CDR2 YYEKEE (reference sequence). The CDR3 runs to 12 residues. CDR3 in amino acids: CASSLLYYEQYF. The CDR3 DNA sequence: TGTGCCAGCAGCTTGTTGTACTACGAGCAGTACTTC.

The chain recombines TRBV5-6 with TRBJ2-2, with D tentatively TRBD2 (5 bases). Trimming cost V 4 bases and J 0 bases, with 10 bases left between them. CDR3 length: 15 residues. Germline CDR1 SGHDT, CDR2 YYEEEE. The CDR3 region is CASSSLGANTGELFF. In DNA form, the CDR3 reads TGTGCCAGCAGCAGCCTGGGAGCGAACACCGGGGAGCTGTTTTTT. Together with reference TRBV5-6 and TRBJ2-2, the CDR3 gives the full variable domain: DAGVTQSPTHLIKTRGQQVTLRCSPKSGHDTVSWYQQALGQGPQFIFQYYEEEERQRGNFPDRFSGHQFPNYSSELNVNALLLGDSALYLCASSSLGANTGELFFGEGSRLTVL.

This rearrangement joins TRBV30 to TRBJ1-2, with D unclear. Looked up from germline, CDR1 is GTSNPN and CDR2 is SVGIG (reference sequence). The CDR3 consists of 13 residues. V gave up 0 bases and J gave up 1 base, with 6 bases separating them. The CDR3 spells CAWSVKVNYGYTF. The DNA of the CDR3 is TGTGCCTGGAGTGTAAAGGTTAACTATGGCTACACCTTC.

This chain connects TRBV7-3 to TRBJ1-1; D is undetermined. Trimming took off 1 base at V and 9 bases at J, with 15 bases between the two ends. Per germline, CDR1 SGHTA and CDR2 FQGTGA. This CDR3 is built from 14 residues. The CDR3 reads CASSLSFGEGKAFF. The CDR3 DNA sequence: TGTGCCAGCAGCTTAAGCTTTGGGGAGGGTAAAGCTTTCTTT.

V is TRBV11-3 and J is TRBJ2-3; D is undetermined. The germline CDR1 and CDR2 sequences are SGHNT and YENEEA. Trimming took off 1 base at V and 3 bases at J, with 17 bases between the two ends. The CDR3 length is 17 residues. CDR3: CASSLGKDTTGTDTQYF. The CDR3 DNA is TGTGCCAGCAGCTTAGGGAAGGATACCACCGGGACAGATACGCAGTATTTT.

V is TRBV18 and J is TRBJ1-1; D is undetermined. The V gene lost 6 bases and the J gene lost 1 base, with 6 bases spanning the gap. Germline V gene lookup returns CDR1 KGHSH and CDR2 LQKENI. The CDR3 runs 12 residues. The CDR3 loop reads CASSSANTEAFF. As DNA, the CDR3 is TGTGCCAGCTCCTCGGCGAACACTGAAGCTTTCTTT.